This is a list of T cell receptor beta chains from one sample in a study of radiation and T cells in renal cell carcinoma. Here immunoSEQ multiplex PCR was the method, and the copy in TCRdb shows in-frame clones only, minus some. The sample records about 140,000 clones, approximately 82% being singletons. The sequenced sample was blood, obtained from a patient whose treatment included radiotherapy and nephrectomy. These receptors came from a woman between 45 and 65 years old with renal cell carcinoma. Each CDR3 is given with its conserved first and last residue. Each record gives: D gene, clone size, J gene, V gene, CDR3 protein, CDR3 DNA. A D gene is named only where the DNA matches it firmly. Where a row states a size, it is once, few, many or the class of an expanded clone; other rows omit it.

D: -
size: -
J: TRBJ1-5
V: TRBV18
CDR3: CASSPSMGNQPQHF
DNA: TGTGCCAGCTCACCATCCATGGGCAATCAGCCCCAGCATTTT

D: -
size: -
J: TRBJ1-1
V: TRBV27
CDR3: CASSLRRGGGGAEAFF
DNA: TGTGCCAGCAGTTTAAGGAGGGGCGGTGGGGGGGCTGAAGCTTTCTTT

D: -
size: -
J: TRBJ1-2
V: TRBV4-2
CDR3: CASSQGPGGYGYTF
DNA: TGTGCCAGCAGCCAAGGGCCGGGCGGCTATGGCTACACCTTC

D: -
size: -
J: TRBJ2-1
V: TRBV9
CDR3: CASSVEGGGNEQFF
DNA: TGTGCCAGCAGCGTAGAGGGAGGAGGTAATGAGCAGTTCTTC

D: -
size: -
J: TRBJ1-2
V: TRBV6-5
CDR3: CAAAPGNYGYTF
DNA: TGTGCCGCTGCCCCAGGAAACTATGGCTACACCTTC

D: -
size: -
J: TRBJ2-3
V: TRBV7-2
CDR3: CASTTFQGNTQYF
DNA: TGTGCCAGCACCACTTTCCAGGGGAATACGCAGTATTTT

D: TRBD2
size: -
J: TRBJ2-7
V: TRBV5-1
CDR3: CASGSGTSGYEQYF
DNA: TGCGCCAGCGGGTCCGGGACTAGCGGCTACGAGCAGTACTTC

D: -
size: -
J: TRBJ1-2
V: TRBV2
CDR3: CASKGLVYGYTF
DNA: TGTGCCAGCAAGGGACTAGTCTATGGCTACACCTTC

D: -
size: once
J: TRBJ2-2
V: TRBV7-2
CDR3: CASSLVWDGELFF
DNA: TGTGCCAGCAGCTTAGTATGGGACGGGGAGCTGTTTTTT

D: -
size: -
J: TRBJ1-1
V: TRBV4-2
CDR3: CASSQDSANTEAFF
DNA: TGTGCCAGCAGCCAAGATTCCGCGAACACTGAAGCTTTCTTT

D: TRBD1
size: -
J: TRBJ2-3
V: TRBV9
CDR3: CASSVDGQGEWDTQYF
DNA: TGTGCCAGCAGCGTAGATGGACAGGGTGAGTGGGATACGCAGTATTTT

D: -
size: -
J: TRBJ1-5
V: TRBV7-2
CDR3: CASSFATHQPQHF
DNA: TGTGCCAGCAGCTTTGCTACTCATCAGCCCCAGCATTTT

D: -
size: -
J: TRBJ1-2
V: TRBV9
CDR3: CASSVVKETERSGYTF
DNA: TGTGCCAGCAGCGTAGTAAAGGAAACTGAAAGATCGGGCTACACCTTC

D: TRBD1
size: -
J: TRBJ1-1
V: TRBV18
CDR3: CASSYRQGGTEAFF
DNA: TGTGCCAGCTCATATCGACAGGGTGGCACTGAAGCTTTCTTT

D: -
size: -
J: TRBJ1-1
V: TRBV7-6
CDR3: CASSWKGRDTEAFF
DNA: TGTGCCAGCAGCTGGAAGGGTAGGGACACTGAAGCTTTCTTT

D: -
size: -
J: TRBJ2-2
V: TRBV10-3
CDR3: CAISESLGAPGELFF
DNA: TGTGCCATCAGTGAGTCCCTTGGGGCCCCCGGGGAGCTGTTTTTT

D: TRBD1
size: -
J: TRBJ1-2
V: TRBV29-1
CDR3: CSVIQGAGYGYTF
DNA: TGCAGCGTGATACAGGGGGCTGGGTATGGCTACACCTTC

D: TRBD2
size: -
J: TRBJ2-1
V: TRBV7-2
CDR3: CASSQVPRGRDEQFF
DNA: TGTGCCAGCAGCCAGGTCCCCCGGGGGAGGGATGAGCAGTTCTTC

D: -
size: -
J: TRBJ1-1
V: TRBV7-9
CDR3: CASSKRQAWPGEEAFF
DNA: TGTGCCAGCAGCAAAAGACAGGCCTGGCCGGGGGAGGAAGCTTTCTTT

D: -
size: -
J: TRBJ1-1
V: TRBV18
CDR3: CASSDPGRSGVNTEAFF
DNA: TGTGCCAGCTCGGACCCGGGACGCAGTGGGGTGAACACTGAAGCTTTCTTT

D: -
size: -
J: TRBJ2-7
V: TRBV7-2
CDR3: CASSLDYRETNEQYF
DNA: TGTGCCAGCAGCTTAGATTATCGGGAGACGAACGAGCAGTACTTC

D: TRBD2
size: -
J: TRBJ2-1
V: TRBV7-2
CDR3: CASRLAGSFEQFF
DNA: TGTGCCAGCCGTCTAGCGGGAAGTTTTGAGCAGTTCTTC

D: -
size: -
J: TRBJ1-5
V: TRBV6-5
CDR3: CASSFGIRGQPQHF
DNA: TGTGCCAGCAGTTTTGGGATCAGAGGTCAGCCCCAGCATTTT

D: TRBD1
size: -
J: TRBJ1-4
V: TRBV6-5
CDR3: CASSYSRRGLNEKLFF
DNA: TGTGCCAGCAGTTACTCACGGAGGGGGCTCAATGAAAAACTGTTTTTT

D: -
size: -
J: TRBJ2-3
V: TRBV30
CDR3: CAWSVGTGAGGADTQYF
DNA: TGTGCCTGGAGTGTAGGAACTGGCGCAGGGGGGGCAGATACGCAGTATTTT

D: -
size: -
J: TRBJ1-4
V: TRBV6-6
CDR3: CASSPPQPAEKLFF
DNA: TGTGCCAGCAGTCCGCCCCAACCGGCTGAAAAACTGTTTTTT